This record looks at one T cell receptor beta chain sequence and its context. The CDR3 has 14 amino acids. Germline V gives CDR1 SNHLY, CDR2 FYNNEI. V was shortened by 4 bases and J by 4 bases, with 13 bases between the two germline ends. The entry originates in a study of blood T cell repertoires in COVID-19. Study-level information: PBMCs, B-cell-depleted T cells, or T cells provided the cDNA or gDNA that made up the material.

This study enrolled people aged about 18 to 100 from around 26 US geographic areas. Some clones are missing from TCRdb's copy, which holds only in-frame ones; the method was immunoSEQ multiplex PCR. The sample shows a few hundred thousand clones, roughly 87% of them seen only once. Specimen: PBMCs or T cells enriched from blood (not recorded which). This clonotype was obtained from a woman aged 25 to 45 who had recovered from COVID-19. V usage is TRBV2 and J usage is TRBJ1-1; no clear D. CDR3 protein: CASSASEGSTEAFF. The CDR3 DNA reads TGTGCCAGCAGTGCAAGCGAGGGAAGCACTGAAGCTTTCTTT.